Presented here are 10 T cell receptor beta chains from one specimen sequenced in a study of Graves' ophthalmopathy and Graves' hyperthyroidism. RNA transcripts were the source from which TCR beta CDR3 regions were amplified. First-round RT-PCR relied on HTBI primers, and a second-round multiplex PCR came next. TCRdb processed the multiplex PCR reads anew with MiXCR; each CDR3 protein has one entry. The sample has about 1.1 million distinct CDR3 sequences; 35% to 40% are singletons. The sample taken for sequencing was peripheral blood or thyroid tissue (not recorded which). These receptors were taken from an adult man with Graves' hyperthyroidism.

There are a few counts of this clonotype. J is TRBJ2-7 and V is TRBV4-1; possible D gene TRBD1, 6 bases. V gave up 8 bases and J gave up 5 bases, with 16 bases separating them. The CDR3 length is 13 residues. The germline CDR1 and CDR2 sequences are MGHRA and YSYEKL. In DNA form, the CDR3 reads TGCGCCAGCGGCTCAGGGGTTTACAACGAGCAGTACTTC. It encodes CASGSGVYNEQYF.

This clonotype appeared a few times. The gene calls are TRBV7-2 and TRBJ1-1, with unresolved D. Germline CDR1 and CDR2: SGHTA and FQGNSA. The CDR3 consists of 14 residues. Trimming cost V 5 bases and J 4 bases, with 14 bases left between them. CDR3 in DNA: TGTGCCAGCAGCGCCCAGATGATGGGCACTGAAGCTTTCTTT. Its translation is CASSAQMMGTEAFF.

This clonotype has at least ten counts. V usage is TRBV12-3 or TRBV12-4 and J usage is TRBJ1-6; perhaps TRBD1 as D (5 bases). With 5 bases removed from V and 11 bases from J, the gap between germline ends came to 10 bases. The CDR3 spans 12 residues. CDR3 in DNA: TGTGCCAGCAGTGGGACTCGTCCACCCCTCCACTTT. Translating gives CASSGTRPPLHF.

The chain is built from TRBV12-3 or TRBV12-4 and TRBJ2-6; possibly TRBD1 for D (5 bases). Trimming stripped 2 bases from V and 5 bases from J, with 16 bases between. The CDR3 contains 17 residues. CDR3 nucleotides: TGTGCCAGCAGTTTACGACAGTGGGGATTTTGGGCCAACGTCCTGACTTTC. As protein: CASSLRQWGFWANVLTF.

This clonotype was recorded at least ten times. The V call is TRBV29-1, the J call TRBJ2-7; D gene ambiguous. The V and J ends lost 4 bases and 1 base respectively, with 8 bases between them. The CDR3 extends over 12 amino acids. Germline-derived CDR1 and CDR2 are SQVTM and ANQGSEA. CDR3 DNA sequence: TGCAGCGTTGGAGGTAGATCCTACGAGCAGTACTTC. It yields the protein CSVGGRSYEQYF.

This clonotype was seen more than once but under ten times. The chain carries TRBV12-3 or TRBV12-4 and TRBJ1-1; weak D call: TRBD1 (6 bases). The CDR3 contains 12 residues. Between the trimmed V and J ends, which lost 5 bases and 5 bases, there was a span of 9 bases. The CDR3 spells CASSRGATEAFF. In DNA form, the CDR3 reads TGTGCCAGCAGTCGGGGGGCTACTGAAGCTTTCTTT.

This clonotype was recorded at least ten times. This chain links TRBV19 with TRBJ1-5; no reliable D call. Germline lookup yields CDR1 LNHDA and CDR2 SQIVND (reference sequence). The CDR3 sequence is 13 residues long. Between the trimmed V and J ends, which lost 7 bases and 5 bases, there was a span of 12 bases. The CDR3 bases are TGTGCCAGTAAAAGGACGGGAGATCAGCCCCAGCATTTT. This encodes CASKRTGDQPQHF.

The rearrangement links TRBV7-2 to TRBJ2-2, with 8 bases lining up with TRBD1. Losses at the gene ends were 4 bases for V and 5 bases for J; bases not matched to a gene: 15. The germline CDR1 and CDR2 sequences are SGHTA and FQGNSA. There are 18 residues in the CDR3. The CDR3 DNA reads as TGTGCCAGCAGCTCCCTACCGACAGGGGAAGTCCATACCGGGGAGCTGTTTTTT. Translation: CASSSLPTGEVHTGELFF.

The gene calls are TRBV6-5 and TRBJ1-4; maybe TRBD1 (6 bases). Germline V gives CDR1 MNHEY, CDR2 SVGAGI. There are 15 residues in the CDR3. With 0 bases removed from V and 6 bases from J, the gap between germline ends came to 11 bases. CDR3 DNA sequence: TGTGCCAGCAGTTACTCAGGGACACGGGATGAAAAACTGTTTTTT. It specifies CASSYSGTRDEKLFF.

This clonotype was detected ten times or more. The chain joins TRBV20-1 to TRBJ2-7, with 9 bases fitting TRBD2. This CDR3 has 13 residues. CDR1 and CDR2 (germline): DFQATT, SNEGSKA (reference sequence). V lost 5 bases and J lost 1; bases outside the gene matches: 3. The CDR3 reads CSAHSGSSYEQYF. For the CDR3, the DNA is TGCAGTGCTCATAGCGGGAGTTCCTACGAGCAGTACTTC.